These 17 T cell receptor beta chains originate from one sample sequenced in a study of shared clonotypes between healthy human individuals. Sequencing used immunoSEQ multiplex PCR; TCRdb keeps in-frame clones, though not all of them. The repertoire holds roughly 660,000 clones, with roughly 87% as singletons. The material sequenced was memory CD8+ T cells from PBMCs. Regarding subset: CD45RO+ cells pooled with CCR7-negative TemRA cells. These receptors originate from a man between 18 and 35 years old in good health. Some clones in this sample may be carry-over from other donors' samples.

CDR3 amino acids: CASSTRQGYSYEQYF. The CDR3 DNA follows: TGTGCCAGCAGCACCCGACAGGGCTACTCCTACGAGCAGTACTTC. The chain is built from TRBV7-9 and TRBJ2-7; 7 positions agree with TRBD1. CDR3 length: 15 residues. J gave up 0 bases and V 5 bases, and 7 bases lay outside the gene matches. The germline V gene encodes CDR1 SEHNR and CDR2 FQNEAQ (reference sequence).

The chain joins TRBV27 to TRBJ2-1; D is tentatively TRBD1 or TRBD2 (5 bases each). This CDR3 spans 14 amino acids. Trimming shortened V by 5 bases and J by 6 bases, and 14 bases separated the two germline ends. CDR1 and CDR2 (germline): MNHEY, SMNVEV (reference sequence). CDR3 in DNA: TGTGCCAGCAGTCTCTCCGGGACCCGCAATGAGCAGTTCTTC. Its translation: CASSLSGTRNEQFF.

As to this clone: This CDR3 fails to terminate in the conserved phenylalanine or tryptophan, so it likely reflects a read error. The limits of the CDR3 on the DNA are not certain, so only TCRdb's listed CDR3 is given. CDR3 residues: CASSRPLNEL. This chain connects TRBV27 to TRBJ2-7. The germline gives CDR1 MNHEY, CDR2 SMNVEV (reference sequence). From its first to its last residue, the CDR3 has 10 amino acids.

This chain links TRBV6-6 with TRBJ2-2; D is ambiguous. The length of the CDR3 is 13 residues. V was cut by 7 bases and J by 8 bases, with 14 bases left in between. Per the germline V gene, CDR1 is MNHNY and CDR2 is SVGAGI (reference sequence). The CDR3 DNA sequence: TGTGCCAGCATAAACCCTGGGGTTGGGGAGCTGTTTTTT. Translation: CASINPGVGELFF.

The chain carries TRBV25-1 and TRBJ1-1; tentative D call: TRBD1 (5 bases). V dropped 4 bases and J dropped 6 bases, with 12 bases sitting between them. Per the germline V gene, CDR1 is MGHDK and CDR2 is SYGVNS. The CDR3 extends over 13 amino acids. The CDR3 DNA is TGTGCCAGCAGTGGGGACCTGGGCCCTGAAGCTTTCTTT. This gives the protein CASSGDLGPEAFF.

This clone was detected only once. The chain couples TRBV28 to TRBJ1-1, with 7 bases fitting TRBD1. CDR3 length: 15 amino acids. Germline V gives CDR1 MDHEN, CDR2 SYDVKM. V trimming: 6 bases; J trimming: 0 bases; junction bases outside the gene matches: 7. The CDR3 coding sequence is TGTGCCAGCAGGCCCGATCAGGGGGTGAACACTGAAGCTTTCTTT. Protein: CASRPDQGVNTEAFF.

This chain links TRBV5-6 with TRBJ2-3, with D hard to call. V gave up 1 base and J gave up 1 base, with 10 bases separating them. This CDR3 contains 15 residues. Germline V gene sequence: CDR1 SGHDT, CDR2 YYEEEE. The CDR3 DNA is TGTGCCAGCAGCTTGAGGTACACCGGCACAGATACGCAGTATTTT. Protein sequence: CASSLRYTGTDTQYF.

V usage is TRBV6-5 and J usage is TRBJ2-7, with TRBD2 matching over 13 bases. Germline loops: CDR1 MNHEY, CDR2 SVGAGI. This CDR3 region has 15 residues. With 6 bases clipped from V and 3 bases from J, the junction kept 5 bases outside the gene matches. The CDR3 nucleotides are TGTGCCAGCAGACCACTAGCGGGAGGGTTCTACGAGCAGTACTTC. This codes for CASRPLAGGFYEQYF.

The V call is TRBV5-6, the J call TRBJ1-3; D uncertain. CDR1 SGHDT and CDR2 YYEEEE come from the germline V gene. This CDR3 region has 16 residues. The V end was cut by 0 bases, the J end by 4 bases, with 14 bases between. CDR3 sequence: CASSLVGSAAGNTIYF. CDR3 coding DNA: TGTGCCAGCAGCTTGGTTGGTTCGGCCGCCGGAAACACCATATATTTT.

This rearrangement joins TRBV18 to TRBJ2-1, with 10 bases matching TRBD2. Germline loops: CDR1 KGHSH, CDR2 LQKENI. Trimming removed 4 bases from V and 7 bases from J; junction bases left unmatched: 10. The length of the CDR3 is 16 residues. The CDR3 sequence: CASSRTLAGVGNEQFF. CDR3 coding DNA: TGTGCCAGCTCACGGACGCTAGCGGGAGTAGGGAATGAGCAGTTCTTC.

This chain connects TRBV7-2 to TRBJ2-7, with 8 bases lining up with TRBD1. The CDR3 runs to 16 residues. CDR1 is SGHTA and CDR2 is FQGNSA in the germline V gene. The trim removed 5 bases at V and 2 bases at J, leaving 11 bases unmatched. Here the CDR3 reads CASSTDRDRPTYEQYF. CDR3 DNA: TGTGCCAGCAGCACAGACCGGGACAGGCCAACCTACGAGCAGTACTTC. The variable domain in full, with the rest retrieved from reference TRBV7-2 and TRBJ2-7, is GAGVSQSPSNKVTEKGKDVELRCDPISGHTALYWYRQSLGQGLEFLIYFQGNSAPDKSGLPSDRFSAERTGGSVSTLTIQRTQQEDSAVYLCASSTDRDRPTYEQYFGPGTRLTVT.

The chain links TRBV19 to TRBJ1-1; TRBD1 might be the D (5 bases). There are 18 residues in the CDR3. Trimming pared 1 base from V and 5 bases from J, leaving 23 bases between. In germline, CDR1 is LNHDA, CDR2 SQIVND (reference sequence). The CDR3 DNA sequence: TGTGCCAGTAGTATAGGCCCCTCGGCGGACATCGAGGTGACTGAAGCTTTCTTT. Residues: CASSIGPSADIEVTEAFF.

The V call is TRBV18, the J call TRBJ2-1; 9 nucleotides agree with TRBD2. Germline trimming cut 2 bases from V and 8 bases from J; bases unmatched to any gene: 16. The CDR3 runs 18 residues. The germline V gene has CDR1 KGHSH and CDR2 LQKENI. The CDR3 protein is CASSPSLAGTFLVHEQFF. The DNA for the CDR3 is TGTGCCAGCTCACCAAGTCTAGCGGGAACTTTTCTCGTACATGAGCAGTTCTTC.

Comment on this clone: Different DNA sequences within this sample yield the same CDR3. The chain recombines TRBV4-1 with TRBJ2-7; D is perhaps TRBD2 (5 bases). The CDR3 runs to 14 residues. The ends were cut back, 1 base at V and 2 bases at J, with 9 bases in the middle. Germline CDR1 MGHRA, CDR2 YSYEKL. The CDR3 nucleotides are TGCGCCAGCAGCCAAGTTTCGGGAACCTACGAGCAGTACTTC. This translates into CASSQVSGTYEQYF.

The genes are TRBV7-9 and TRBJ2-7; the match to TRBD2 covers 13 bases. V lost 8 bases and J lost 6; bases outside the gene matches: 16. This CDR3 contains 17 residues. Germline-derived CDR1 and CDR2 are SEHNR and FQNEAQ (reference sequence). The DNA of the CDR3 is TGTGCCAGCGGTACGGGACTAGCGGGGAAGCACGGGAGCGAGCAGTACTTC. It specifies CASGTGLAGKHGSEQYF.

The V call is TRBV9, the J call TRBJ2-3, with D possibly called TRBD1 or TRBD2 (5 bases each). The CDR3 is 15 residues long. V was trimmed by 0 bases and J by 6 bases, leaving 14 bases between them. Germline-derived CDR1 and CDR2 are SGDLS and YYNGEE. CDR3 DNA sequence: TGTGCCAGCAGCGTAGGGGGGTCAGGGCTGGATACGCAGTATTTT. Translating it yields CASSVGGSGLDTQYF.

The J gene is TRBJ1-4, the V gene TRBV4-1; D remains unclear. This CDR3 is built from 15 residues. V lost 2 bases to trimming and J lost 7 bases, with 14 bases between them. CDR1 is MGHRA, CDR2 YSYEKL, per germline. DNA of the CDR3: TGCGCCAGCAGCCAAATGGACTTGGCGGTTGAAAAACTGTTTTTT. Translating it yields CASSQMDLAVEKLFF.